Listed here is a single T cell receptor beta chain. Germline CDR1 is SGHTA and CDR2 is FQGNSA. This CDR3 is built from 15 residues. Losses at the gene ends were 1 base for V and 6 bases for J; bases not matched to a gene: 8. Clones were read by immunoSEQ multiplex PCR, and TCRdb kept only the in-frame ones, dropping some. The table has 100,000 to 150,000 clones, about 89% seen once. This record belongs to a study of T cell responses to AZD1222 COVID-19 vaccine. The material was peripheral blood, obtained on day 0 of AZD1222 vaccination. The V call is TRBV7-2, the J call TRBJ2-7; 8 nucleotides agree with TRBD2. This TCR was sampled from an adult in good health. The CDR3 nucleotides read TGTGCCAGCAGCTTAGTTAAGCGGGGGAGTTCCGAGCAGTACTTC. Residues: CASSLVKRGSSEQYF.